This T cell receptor (beta chain) was identified in a study of control samples from healthy donors and cancer patients (dated by TCRdb to between 2020 and 2021). The method behind the library was the immunoSEQ multiplex PCR assay. The table comes from immuneACCESS by way of TCRdb, which keeps in-frame sequences with V and J called. Part of the clones is missing from these tables; in studies checked, under half for an unresolved V gene and the rest for unknown reasons. The sample records about 58,000 clones, 90% of which are singletons. Clones ranked in the top ten supply around 6% of the sample. Inclusive of the bounding cysteine and phenylalanine, the CDR3 is 8 residues long. Only the CDR3 region is kept as DNA, spanning 24 bases read in frame from base 1. The trim is 10 bases for V and 5 bases for J, with a gap of 3 bases between the germline ends. CDR1 is given as MDHEN and CDR2 as SYDVKM, both from the germline V gene.

Only a few counts were recorded for this clone. There is no known antigen for this receptor. Qualities for individual bases were not recorded, and no much larger clone is one base off. Specimen: PBMCs. This sequence originates from a man aged 55-75 years with colorectal cancer. The V and J genes are TRBV28 and TRBJ2-7, with no D gene named confidently. CDR3 region: CAKDEQYF. The base sequence is TGTGCCAAGGACGAGCAGTACTTC.